This T cell receptor beta chain derives from a study of sequential checkpoint blockade in melanoma. As for the study in general: First-line arms were nivolumab then ipilimumab, or the reverse, randomized 1:1. Maintenance nivolumab came after either treatment sequence.

Profiled with immunoSEQ multiplex PCR; TCRdb holds only in-frame clones, not every one. The sample holds about 40,000 clones, around 86% seen once. Documented treatment: randomized to nivolumab then ipilimumab (arm A) or the reverse (arm B). None of the patients previously received DNA-damaging chemotherapy. PBMC sorting kept live CD3+CD8+ cells without CD19 or CD56. Germline lookup yields CDR1 SQVTM and CDR2 ANQGSEA. The ends lost 4 bases at V and 6 bases at J; junction bases unmatched: 13. The CDR3 runs to 17 residues. The rearrangement links TRBV29-1 to TRBJ2-2; the match to TRBD2 covers 11 bases. The receptor comes from a human donor with melanoma. This material consisted of CD8+ T cells sorted from blood (inferred from file names), taken from a patient given nivolumab and ipilimumab in sequence. CDR3 bases: TGCAGCGTTGCGGAATCTAGCGGGAGGTTTGTGTCCGGGGAGCTGTTTTTT. Its protein is CSVAESSGRFVSGELFF.